These T cell receptor beta chains were read from a single sample in a study of memory CD4+ T cells and cytomegalovirus serostatus. TCRdb's copy holds only in-frame clones and misses some; the assay was immunoSEQ multiplex PCR. The sample holds approximately 61,000 clones, over 60% seen once. The specimen sequenced was memory CD4+ T cells from blood. The source of these receptors is an adult in good health and CMV-seronegative. Some clones in this sample may be carry-over from other donors' samples. Each CDR3 is given with its conserved first and last residue.

j_gene,v_gene,CDR3aa
TRBJ2-1,TRBV4-3,CASSQDGGEIREQFF
TRBJ2-1,TRBV6-6,CASGGAANEQFF
TRBJ1-2,TRBV18,CASSPGDGYTF
TRBJ1-4,TRBV4-2,CASSPLKGPTNEKLFF
TRBJ2-5,TRBV18,CASSRTGFQETQYF
TRBJ1-2,TRBV6-5,CASTFGGWDGYTF
TRBJ1-3,TRBV14,CASSQTGARNTIYF
TRBJ1-4,TRBV2,CATRGAGWGKLFF
TRBJ2-5,TRBV7-9,CASSLVGKRGIQETQYF
TRBJ2-5,TRBV5-5,CASSFPGGAAETQYF
TRBJ1-2,TRBV10-1,CASSESTRAEEGYGYTF
TRBJ2-1,TRBV27,CASSLNRGEQFF
TRBJ2-3,TRBV6-6,CASSLGQGRHTGTQYF